This T cell receptor (beta chain) was identified during a study of blood T cell repertoires in COVID-19. At the level of the study: Both acute and convalescent COVID-19 samples were obtained from the United States, Italy and Spain. Sample material is recorded as cDNA or gDNA derived from T cells, B-cell-depleted T cells, or PBMCs.

All recovered Cohort 3 donors got two negative PCRs, got clearance, or saw symptom resolution. Per the original data handling: Amplifying reference gene primers gave estimates of nucleated cell counts. TCRdb's table, derived via immunoSEQ multiplex PCR, lists solely in-frame clones and lacks some. V and J calls and clone size come straight from that table; D and trimming were deduced from the DNA. Of a few hundred thousand clones detected, over 75% appear once; the ten largest clones hold 3.5% to 4.5%. This CDR3 spans 13 amino acids. Germline V gene lookup returns CDR1 SEHNR and CDR2 FQNEAQ (reference sequence).

The receptor was isolated from a man younger than 40 who had recovered from COVID-19. Sample: PBMCs or T cells enriched from blood (not recorded which). This chain links TRBV7-9 with TRBJ2-1; tentative D call: TRBD2 (6 bases). CDR3 sequence (DNA): TGTACGCAAGGAGGGCCCCAGATCAATGAGCAGTTCTTC. This encodes CTQGGPQINEQFF.